The 16 T cell receptor beta chains below come from one sample, sequenced in a study of blood T cell repertoires in COVID-19. Here immunoSEQ multiplex PCR was the method, and the copy in TCRdb shows in-frame clones only, minus some. The data hold around 250,000 clones, with 91% observed a single time. The sample consisted of PBMCs or T cells enriched from blood (not recorded which). These receptors were collected from a human donor in a cohort exposed to, infected with or recovered from COVID-19 (not recorded which). The donor label of this sample is uncertain.

V is TRBV4-1 and J is TRBJ1-1, with D unresolved. This CDR3 contains 14 residues. With 0 bases removed from V and 1 base from J, the gap between germline ends came to 6 bases. Germline CDR1 and CDR2: MGHRA and YSYEKL. CDR3 sequence: CASSQERRNTEAFF. The CDR3, as DNA: TGCGCCAGCAGCCAAGAACGGAGGAACACTGAAGCTTTCTTT.

The V gene is TRBV9, the J gene TRBJ2-1, with 9 bases fitting TRBD2. The germline V gene has CDR1 SGDLS and CDR2 YYNGEE. V gave up 0 bases and J gave up 9 bases; unmatched junction bases: 7. The length of the CDR3 is 15 residues. CDR3 sequence: CASSVGVAGVGEQFF. The CDR3 DNA reads TGTGCCAGCAGCGTAGGCGTAGCGGGGGTCGGTGAGCAGTTCTTC.

The V call is TRBV11-2, the J call TRBJ1-2; TRBD1 is a possible D gene (6 bases). Between the trimmed V and J ends, which lost 8 bases and 6 bases, there was a span of 13 bases. This CDR3 has 12 residues. Looked up from germline, CDR1 is SGHAT and CDR2 is FQNNGV. The CDR3 DNA follows: TGTGCCAGCGGGTGGGACACCGATGGCTACACCTTC. Protein sequence: CASGWDTDGYTF. Looking up the rest from reference TRBV11-2 and TRBJ1-2 gives the full variable domain: EAGVAQSPRYKIIEKRQSVAFWCNPISGHATLYWYQQILGQGPKLLIQFQNNGVVDDSQLPKDRFSAERLKGVDSTLKIQPAKLEDSAVYLCASGWDTDGYTFGSGTRLTVV.

This clone was observed a handful of times. The rearrangement links TRBV7-2 to TRBJ1-1; perhaps TRBD1 as D (5 bases). Per the germline V gene, CDR1 is SGHTA and CDR2 is FQGNSA. With 1 base removed from V and 4 bases from J, the gap between germline ends came to 13 bases. This CDR3 comprises 15 residues. The CDR3, as DNA: TGTGCCAGCAGCTTAGAGGCCCCCGGGGGCACTGAAGCTTTCTTT. This gives the protein CASSLEAPGGTEAFF.

The rearrangement links TRBV2 to TRBJ1-2, with a tentative D call TRBD1 (6 bases). The V end was cut by 6 bases, the J end by 6 bases, with 17 bases between. The CDR3 spans 14 residues. CDR1 is SNHLY, CDR2 FYNNEI, per germline. The CDR3 loop reads CASRPRGPGDGYTF. In DNA form, the CDR3 reads TGTGCCAGCAGGCCGCGGGGGCCCGGGGATGGCTACACCTTC.

J is TRBJ2-3 and V is TRBV19, with D unresolved. V lost 2 bases and J lost 4, with 4 bases in between. This CDR3 comprises 12 residues. Germline CDR1 and CDR2: LNHDA and SQIVND (reference sequence). The CDR3 here is CASSISADTQYF. DNA for the CDR3: TGTGCCAGTAGTATATCCGCAGATACGCAGTATTTT.

This clone is a singleton in its sample. This rearrangement joins TRBV4-1 to TRBJ1-2; D is perhaps TRBD1 (5 bases). Trimming cost V 5 bases and J 0 bases, with 13 bases left between them. Germline V lookup: CDR1 MGHRA, CDR2 YSYEKL. The CDR3 runs to 15 residues. CDR3 region: CASSEMDTANYGYTF. The CDR3 coding sequence is TGCGCCAGCAGCGAAATGGACACGGCTAACTATGGCTACACCTTC.

This chain links TRBV30 with TRBJ2-1, with 11 bases matching TRBD2. CDR1 is GTSNPN and CDR2 is SVGIG in the germline V gene (reference sequence). Trimming cost V 5 bases and J 7 bases; bases outside gene matches: 10. CDR3 length: 15 residues. In DNA form, the CDR3 reads TGTGCCTGGGACCGGATAGCGGGGGGGCCGAATGAGCAGTTCTTC. Amino acid sequence: CAWDRIAGGPNEQFF.

The rearrangement uses TRBV10-3 and TRBJ1-2; the match to TRBD1 covers 7 bases. This CDR3 comprises 18 residues. The V gene's germline CDR1 is ENHRY and CDR2 SYGVKD. The ends lost 6 bases at V and 2 bases at J; junction bases unmatched: 18. CDR3 DNA sequence: TGTGCCATCAGGGGACAAAAACCGGCCGGGACAGACAACTATGGCTACACCTTC. It specifies CAIRGQKPAGTDNYGYTF.

The chain couples TRBV30 to TRBJ1-2; the match to TRBD1 covers 10 bases. The V gene end was trimmed by 1 base and the J gene end by 5 bases; junction bases not matched to a gene: 1. The length of the CDR3 is 13 residues. From germline, CDR1 is GTSNPN and CDR2 SVGIG (reference sequence). CDR3 protein: CAWSADRGYGYTF. The CDR3 DNA sequence: TGTGCCTGGAGTGCGGACAGGGGGTATGGCTACACCTTC.

This chain uses TRBV10-1 with TRBJ1-2, with D maybe TRBD1 (6 bases). CDR1 WNHNN and CDR2 SYGVQD come from the germline V gene (reference sequence). The CDR3 is 14 residues long. The ends were cut back, 11 bases at V and 4 bases at J, with 20 bases in the middle. In DNA form, the CDR3 reads TGCGCCCAGAGGGGGGGACCTTCAGCCTATGGCTACACCTTC. As protein: CAQRGGPSAYGYTF.

The gene calls are TRBV19 and TRBJ2-7; TRBD2 might be the D (6 bases). Germline loops: CDR1 LNHDA, CDR2 SQIVND (reference sequence). The CDR3 is made up of 12 amino acids. The V gene lost 5 bases and the J gene lost 4 bases, with 9 bases spanning the gap. The CDR3 loop is CASSEEGYEQYF. Here the CDR3 DNA reads TGTGCCAGTAGTGAGGAGGGGTACGAGCAGTACTTC.

The chain is built from TRBV27 and TRBJ2-3; no clear D. Germline CDR1 is MNHEY and CDR2 is SMNVEV (reference sequence). The CDR3 length is 11 residues. The ends were cut back, 7 bases at V and 5 bases at J, with 7 bases in the middle. The CDR3 nucleotides read TGTGCCAGCAAACAAAAAGATACGCAGTATTTT. It codes for CASKQKDTQYF.

This chain connects TRBV6-2 or TRBV6-3 to TRBJ1-1, with 8 positions matching TRBD1. V dropped 2 bases and J dropped 1; count of bases not matched to a gene: 6. This CDR3 comprises 16 residues. Per the germline V gene, CDR1 is MNHEY and CDR2 is SVGEGT. The CDR3 reads CASSYHPTGENTEAFF. The CDR3 DNA follows: TGTGCCAGCAGTTACCACCCGACAGGGGAGAACACTGAAGCTTTCTTT.

The chain links TRBV27 to TRBJ1-1; no clear D. Deletions cut 11 bases from V and 5 bases from J, with 6 bases between. Germline CDR1 and CDR2: MNHEY and SMNVEV (reference sequence). The CDR3 is made up of 9 amino acids. As DNA, the CDR3 is TGTGCCTTCGGGACTGAAGCTTTCTTT. The encoded protein is CAFGTEAFF.

This chain links TRBV21-1 with TRBJ1-5; TRBD1 is the table's D call, not checked against the DNA. TRBV21-1 is designated a pseudogene. The CDR3 extends over 14 amino acids. The CDR3 region is CASRRKGVGKPQHF. In nucleotides, the CDR3 is TGTGCCAGCAGACGTAAGGGGGTAGGGAAGCCCCAGCATTTT.